The entry below gives a single T cell receptor (beta chain) sequence along with its context. The data were obtained in a study of blood T cell repertoires in COVID-19. Study context: Samples taken during acute and convalescent COVID-19 were collected in the United States, Italy and Spain.

Germline CDR1 and CDR2: LNHNV and YYDKDF (reference sequence). Trimming removed 1 base at V and 9 bases at J, with 7 bases between. The CDR3 is 12 residues long. In the original processing: Amplification of reference gene primers was used by the study to estimate nucleated cell counts. Sequencing used immunoSEQ multiplex PCR; TCRdb keeps in-frame clones, though not all of them. Clone size and V and J calls were adopted from that table, with D and trimming inferred from the DNA. This table holds over 250,000 clones, approximately 83% found once. Specimen: peripheral blood. The rearrangement joins TRBV15 to TRBJ2-1; D not resolved. This clonotype was obtained from a human donor in a cohort sampled during active COVID-19. As DNA, the CDR3 is TGTGCCACCAGCAGAGTCGTGAGTGAGCAGTTCTTC. Translating gives CATSRVVSEQFF.